This TCR beta chain was sequenced in a study of OX40 agonist ivuxolimab in advanced cancers. This CDR3 has 15 amino acids. Per germline, CDR1 MNHEY and CDR2 SVGAGI. Germline trimming cut 6 bases from V and 4 bases from J; bases unmatched to any gene: 6. The data were produced by immunoSEQ multiplex PCR, yet TCRdb's version contains in-frame clones alone and is incomplete. The table has about 50,000 clones, nearly 90% seen once. V usage is TRBV6-5 and J usage is TRBJ2-6; 7 bases are a match to TRBD1. This TCR was sampled from an adult with an advanced solid tumor such as melanoma, head and neck, liver or kidney cancer. The material was CD4+ or CD8+ T cells sorted from blood, obtained in a trial of the OX40 agonist ivuxolimab. The chain's CDR3 is CASRRTGSGANVLTF. CDR3 nucleotides: TGTGCCAGCAGAAGGACAGGTTCCGGGGCCAACGTCCTGACTTTC.